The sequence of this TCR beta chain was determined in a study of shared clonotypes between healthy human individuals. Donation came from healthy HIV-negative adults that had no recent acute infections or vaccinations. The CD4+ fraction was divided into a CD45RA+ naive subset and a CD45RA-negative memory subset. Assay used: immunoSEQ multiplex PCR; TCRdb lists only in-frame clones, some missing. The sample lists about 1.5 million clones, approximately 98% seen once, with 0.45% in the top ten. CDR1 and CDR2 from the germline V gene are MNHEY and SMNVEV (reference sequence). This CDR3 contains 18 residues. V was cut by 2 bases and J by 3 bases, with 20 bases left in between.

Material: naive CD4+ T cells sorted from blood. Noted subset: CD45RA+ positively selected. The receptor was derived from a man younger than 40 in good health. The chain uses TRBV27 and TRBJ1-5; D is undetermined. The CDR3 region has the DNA TGTGCCAGCAGTTTAACAGCACCCCCAGGTTACCCCAATCAGCCCCAGCATTTT. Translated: CASSLTAPPGYPNQPQHF.